One and the same sample provided the 3 T cell receptor beta chains below, sequenced in a study of blood T cells in healthy people across ages. A second PCR of roughly 6 to 12 cycles used a sample-barcoded 5' primer and a J-beta primer mix. TCRdb reprocessed the 5' RACE reads via MiXCR and lists one record per CDR3 protein. The sample shows some 710,000 distinct CDR3 sequences, approximately 22% of them seen only once. The sample consisted of blood. Receptor source: a man aged 70 or older in good health.

This chain links TRBV12-3 or TRBV12-4 with TRBJ1-2; a possible D gene is TRBD1 (5 bases). V was clipped by 6 bases and J by 8 bases, with 13 bases between them. This CDR3 is 12 amino acids long. The CDR3 protein is CASSLGTFGYTF. The CDR3 DNA reads as TGTGCCAGCAGCCTTGGGACCTTCGGCTACACCTTC.

This clonotype was observed a few times. This chain uses TRBV12-3 or TRBV12-4 with TRBJ2-1; the match to TRBD1 covers 7 bases. CDR3 length: 13 residues. V was clipped by 6 bases and J by 7 bases; unmatched bases: 6. The CDR3 nucleotides read TGTGCCAGCAGAACAGGGGATCCAAATGAGCAGTTCTTC. As protein: CASRTGDPNEQFF.

The chain links TRBV3-1 to TRBJ1-1; D possibly corresponds to TRBD1 (6 bases). From germline, CDR1 is LGHDT and CDR2 YNNKEL (reference sequence). Trimming pared 4 bases from V and 5 bases from J, leaving 20 bases between. The CDR3 loop spans 16 amino acids. CDR3 sequence reads: CASSPHPGQTTTEAFF. CDR3 nucleotides: TGTGCCAGCAGCCCACACCCCGGACAGACAACAACTGAAGCTTTCTTT.